These 12 T cell receptor beta chains were sequenced from one sample in a study of Ad26.COV2.S vaccination and SARS-CoV-2 variants. The treatment here: around 19 received Ad26.COV2.S at low or high dose, single or two shots; roughly five received placebo; per-sample allocation not given. At day 63 after the first vaccine or placebo injection, samples were drawn. Measured with immunoSEQ multiplex PCR; TCRdb has only the in-frame clones, and not every one. The sample has about 350,000 clones, 75% to 90% seen once. The sample here was peripheral blood, taken in a trial of Ad26.COV2.S vaccine versus placebo. All receptors derive from a person between 18 and 59 years old who received the Ad26.COV2.S COVID-19 vaccine or a placebo.

The V gene is TRBV28, the J gene TRBJ1-1; D is perhaps TRBD1 (5 bases). Trimming removed 2 bases from V and 2 bases from J, with 9 bases in between. The germline V gene has CDR1 MDHEN and CDR2 SYDVKM. The CDR3 is 14 amino acids. The CDR3 DNA sequence: TGTGCCAGCAGTTTAGGGGCGGGTAACACTGAAGCTTTCTTT. This gives the protein CASSLGAGNTEAFF. The complete variable domain, with remaining parts taken from reference TRBV28 and TRBJ1-1, reads DVKVTQSSRYLVKRTGEKVFLECVQDMDHENMFWYRQDPGLGLRLIYFSYDVKMKEKGDIPEGYSVSREKKERFSLILESASTNQTSMYLCASSLGAGNTEAFFGQGTRLTVV.

The chain joins TRBV5-4 to TRBJ2-3; D is perhaps TRBD1 or TRBD2 (5 bases each). CDR3 length equals 16 residues. Germline CDR1 is SGHNT and CDR2 is YYREEE (reference sequence). The V gene lost 1 base and the J gene lost 7 bases, with 19 bases spanning the gap. The CDR3 bases are TGTGCCAGCAGCTTGTTCCCTGGGGACCCCCCCAATACGCAGTATTTT. Residues: CASSLFPGDPPNTQYF.

The chain is built from TRBV15 and TRBJ1-2; the D gene is possibly TRBD1 (5 bases). There are 14 residues in the CDR3. V was trimmed by 5 bases and J by 3 bases, leaving 13 bases between them. The germline CDR1 and CDR2 sequences are LNHNV and YYDKDF (reference sequence). In nucleotides, the CDR3 is TGTGCCACCAGCGGAGCCGGGACGGACTATGGCTACACCTTC. Translating it yields CATSGAGTDYGYTF.

This clone has a single count. V usage is TRBV4-3 and J usage is TRBJ2-3; 11 bases agree with TRBD2. Germline V lookup: CDR1 LGHNA, CDR2 YSLEER. The J segment lost 2 bases and the V segment lost 3 bases, leaving 7 bases of the junction unmatched. The CDR3 extends over 17 amino acids. CDR3 protein: CASSHGGTSGLTDTQYF. Here the CDR3 DNA reads TGCGCCAGCAGCCATGGGGGGACTAGCGGACTCACAGATACGCAGTATTTT.

V gene TRBV20-1 combines with J gene TRBJ2-1; D is unclear. In germline, CDR1 is DFQATT, CDR2 SNEGSKA (reference sequence). Trimming removed 5 bases from V and 9 bases from J, with 8 bases in between. This CDR3 contains 10 residues. The CDR3 loop is CSAQRFEQFF. The DNA for the CDR3 is TGCAGTGCTCAGCGCTTTGAGCAGTTCTTC.

The chain carries TRBV4-2 and TRBJ1-3; D unclear. Trimming removed 1 base from V and 0 bases from J, with 4 bases in between. The CDR3 has 14 amino acids. Germline V CDR1 and CDR2: LGHNA, YNFKEQ. The DNA for the CDR3 is TGTGCCAGCAGCCAAGCATTCTCTGGAAACACCATATATTTT. It specifies CASSQAFSGNTIYF.

V and J are TRBV3-1 (or the pseudogene TRBV3-2) and TRBJ1-2; tentative D call: TRBD1 (5 bases). Between the trimmed V and J ends, which lost 7 bases and 0 bases, there was a span of 15 bases. Germline V gene sequence: CDR1 LGHDT, CDR2 YNNKEL (reference sequence). The CDR3 is made up of 15 amino acids. CDR3 protein: CASNTGGITNYGYTF. CDR3 bases: TGTGCCAGCAACACTGGGGGGATAACTAACTATGGCTACACCTTC.

The gene calls are TRBV2 and TRBJ2-1; D is ambiguous. Between the trimmed V and J ends, which lost 3 bases and 10 bases, there was a span of 7 bases. Germline loops: CDR1 SNHLY, CDR2 FYNNEI. The CDR3 runs to 11 residues. The CDR3 nucleotides read TGTGCCAGCAGTGAGGTTGACGAGCAGTTCTTC. Its protein product is CASSEVDEQFF.

J is TRBJ2-7 and V is TRBV7-2; 9 nucleotides line up with TRBD1. In germline, CDR1 is SGHTA, CDR2 FQGNSA. V dropped 0 bases and J dropped 3; count of bases not matched to a gene: 6. The CDR3 runs to 16 residues. The CDR3 nucleotides read TGTGCCAGCAGCTTAGCGGGACAGGGCCCCCTCTACGAGCAGTACTTC. Residues: CASSLAGQGPLYEQYF.

The chain has TRBV4-3 and TRBJ2-1; 10 positions match TRBD2. Losses at the gene ends were 4 bases for V and 4 bases for J; bases not matched to a gene: 4. Germline V gene sequence: CDR1 LGHNA, CDR2 YSLEER. The CDR3 runs to 15 residues. The CDR3 sequence: CASSPGLARYNEQFF. CDR3 in DNA: TGCGCCAGCAGCCCGGGACTAGCGCGTTACAATGAGCAGTTCTTC.

The gene calls are TRBV5-4 and TRBJ2-2; D not certain. The CDR3 length is 14 residues. V was clipped by 0 bases and J by 0 bases, with 3 bases between them. From germline, CDR1 is SGHNT and CDR2 YYREEE (reference sequence). The CDR3 spells CASSLDPNTGELFF. The CDR3 DNA is TGTGCCAGCAGCTTGGACCCGAACACCGGGGAGCTGTTTTTT.

CDR3 protein: CSVEGLAGSEQYF. The DNA for the CDR3 is TGCAGCGTTGAAGGACTAGCGGGCTCCGAGCAGTACTTC. This chain links TRBV29-1 with TRBJ2-7; 10 bases are shared with TRBD2. The CDR3 loop spans 13 amino acids. V shed 1 base, J shed 6 bases, and the junction held 3 bases outside the gene matches. Looked up from germline, CDR1 is SQVTM and CDR2 is ANQGSEA.